The 17 T cell receptor beta chains below all came from one sample that was sequenced in a study of low-dose radiotherapy and immunotherapy resistance in tumors. Gene-specific TRAV and TRBV primers were used for first-strand cDNA, covering alpha and beta chains. Amplification, which lasted 20 PCR cycles, used a constant-region primer and V-primer adapter to amplify TCRs. TCRdb recomputed calls from the reads with MiXCR, one row per CDR3 protein. Of roughly 10,000 distinct CDR3 sequences in the sample, approximately 40% are singletons; the top ten hold roughly 5.2%. These receptors all stem from a human donor with advanced metastatic prostate, ovarian, gallbladder or colorectal cancer (not recorded which). This table probably holds off-target reads from a library built for another chain.

The chain couples TRBV30 to TRBJ2-7, with D unresolved. This CDR3 has 13 amino acids. Germline V lookup: CDR1 GTSNPN, CDR2 SVGIG (reference sequence). Trimming stripped 3 bases from V and 0 bases from J, with 9 bases between. CDR3 DNA sequence: TGTGCCTGGAGCGACGGTGCCTCCTACGAGCAGTACTTC. Amino acids: CAWSDGASYEQYF.

V usage is TRBV18 and J usage is TRBJ1-5, with TRBD1 matching over 10 bases. The V gene end was trimmed by 0 bases and the J gene end by 5 bases; junction bases not matched to a gene: 4. The CDR3 has 16 residues. The germline V gene encodes CDR1 KGHSH and CDR2 LQKENI. In nucleotides, the CDR3 is TGTGCCAGCTCACCACCTCCGGGACAGGGGTATCAGCCCCAGCATTTT. Translation: CASSPPPGQGYQPQHF.

This clonotype is deemed medium-sized. The chain combines TRBV5-1 with TRBJ1-1; D not certain. CDR1 and CDR2 (germline): SGHRS, YFSETQ. The CDR3 contains 12 residues. The V gene lost 5 bases and the J gene lost 1 base, with 6 bases spanning the gap. The CDR3 loop is CASRRENTEAFF. The CDR3, as DNA: TGCGCCAGCAGGAGAGAGAACACTGAAGCTTTCTTT.

This sequence joins TRBV7-3 and TRBJ2-3; 7 nucleotides match TRBD1. The length of the CDR3 is 15 residues. Trimming cost V 5 bases and J 2 bases; bases outside gene matches: 7. Per the germline V gene, CDR1 is SGHTA and CDR2 is FQGTGA. The CDR3 DNA is TGTGCCAGCAGCCGTTCACAGGGGATCACAGATACGCAGTATTTT. Protein product: CASSRSQGITDTQYF. The variable domain in full, with the rest retrieved from reference TRBV7-3 and TRBJ2-3, is GAGVSQTPSNKVTEKGKYVELRCDPISGHTALYWYRQSLGQGPEFLIYFQGTGAADDSGLPNDRFFAVRPEGSVSTLKIQRTERGDSAVYLCASSRSQGITDTQYFGPGTRLTVL.

V and J are TRBV2 and TRBJ2-1; 10 positions agree with TRBD2. Germline values: CDR1 SNHLY, CDR2 FYNNEI. This CDR3 spans 15 amino acids. The trim removed 6 bases at V and 6 bases at J, leaving 8 bases unmatched. The CDR3 here is CASSGGTSAGNEQFF. CDR3 bases: TGTGCCAGCAGCGGCGGGACTAGCGCTGGCAATGAGCAGTTCTTC.

The chain combines TRBV15 with TRBJ2-3, with D uncertain. Germline CDR1 LNHNV, CDR2 YYDKDF (reference sequence). V shed 6 bases and J shed 2 bases, with 6 bases lying between them. The CDR3 has 12 amino acids. CDR3 sequence: CATSPFTDTQYF. CDR3 coding DNA: TGTGCCACCAGTCCCTTCACAGATACGCAGTATTTT.

In DNA, the CDR3 is TGCAGTGCTACCCCCGGGACTACCAACAATGAGCAGTTCTTC. The encoded protein is CSATPGTTNNEQFF. The genes are TRBV20-1 and TRBJ2-1; 7 positions agree with TRBD2. Germline trimming cut 4 bases from V and 5 bases from J; bases unmatched to any gene: 8. This CDR3 spans 14 amino acids. Per the germline V gene, CDR1 is DFQATT and CDR2 is SNEGSKA (reference sequence).

This clonotype has just a few counts. The chain links TRBV5-1 to TRBJ2-3; D call uncertain. The CDR3 totals 13 residues. The germline V gene has CDR1 SGHRS and CDR2 YFSETQ. Trimming shortened V by 2 bases and J by 2 bases, and 6 bases separated the two germline ends. The CDR3 loop reads CASSLGLTDTQYF. CDR3 sequence (DNA): TGCGCCAGCAGCTTAGGGCTCACAGATACGCAGTATTTT. The variable domain in full, with the rest retrieved from reference TRBV5-1 and TRBJ2-3, is KAGVTQTPRYLIKTRGQQVTLSCSPISGHRSVSWYQQTPGQGLQFLFEYFSETQRNKGNFPGRFSGRQFSNSRSEMNVSTLELGDSALYLCASSLGLTDTQYFGPGTRLTVL.

The chain recombines TRBV20-1 with TRBJ2-3, with D possibly matching TRBD2 (6 bases). Looked up from germline, CDR1 is DFQATT and CDR2 is SNEGSKA (reference sequence). V lost 0 bases, J lost 0 bases, and 13 bases lay in between. The CDR3 is 16 amino acids. CDR3 loop: CSARDPIRESTDTQYF. The CDR3 DNA is TGCAGTGCTAGAGATCCCATCCGGGAGAGCACAGATACGCAGTATTTT.

In its sample, this clonotype was seen a few times. This chain links TRBV18 with TRBJ2-7, with 9 positions matching TRBD1. Unmatched junction bases numbered 10, after V lost 6 bases and J lost 4 bases. The CDR3 is 15 residues long. The germline V gene has CDR1 KGHSH and CDR2 LQKENI. CDR3 protein: CASSQRTGDGYEQYF. The DNA for the CDR3 is TGTGCCAGCTCGCAGCGGACAGGGGACGGGTACGAGCAGTACTTC.

V usage is TRBV10-1 and J usage is TRBJ2-1, with 7 bases fitting TRBD2. The V gene's germline CDR1 is WNHNN and CDR2 SYGVQD (reference sequence). The CDR3 has 16 residues. V lost 0 bases, J lost 4 bases, and 6 bases stayed unmatched. The CDR3 nucleotides read TGCGCCAGCAGTGAGTCGCTAAGCGGGGATTACAATGAGCAGTTCTTC. Amino acid sequence: CASSESLSGDYNEQFF.

This chain connects TRBV6-2 or TRBV6-3 to TRBJ2-1; TRBD2 matches 7 bases. CDR3 length: 15 residues. Germline V CDR1 and CDR2: MNHEY, SVGEGT. V shed 8 bases, J shed 3 bases, and the junction held 10 bases outside the gene matches. CDR3 nucleotides: TGTGCCAGCGCCAGCTGGGGAGGGGACTACAATGAGCAGTTCTTC. Translating gives CASASWGGDYNEQFF.

This clonotype was seen only a few times. The chain carries TRBV3-1 and TRBJ2-3; TRBD2 agrees at 7 bases. The germline gives CDR1 LGHDT, CDR2 YNNKEL (reference sequence). After removal of 6 bases from V and 4 bases from J, the junction contained 1 base not matched to a gene. This CDR3 has 12 residues. The CDR3 nucleotides are TGTGCCAGCAGGGGGGGGGCAGATACGCAGTATTTT. Translated: CASRGGADTQYF.

This clonotype showed up just a few times. The V gene is TRBV9, the J gene TRBJ2-3; 10 bases match TRBD2. The germline V gene encodes CDR1 SGDLS and CDR2 YYNGEE. The trim removed 0 bases at V and 6 bases at J, leaving 10 bases unmatched. CDR3 length: 17 residues. CDR3 coding DNA: TGTGCCAGCAGCGTAGGTCCTAGCGGGAGTACATCCGATACGCAGTATTTT. As protein: CASSVGPSGSTSDTQYF.

The chain employs TRBV6-2 or TRBV6-3 and TRBJ2-1; unclear D gene. Trimming stripped 7 bases from V and 3 bases from J, with 10 bases between. Germline values: CDR1 MNHEY, CDR2 SVGEGT. The CDR3 extends over 13 amino acids. The CDR3 bases are TGTGCCAGCACTAAAAAGGGCTACAATGAGCAGTTCTTC. This sequence encodes CASTKKGYNEQFF.

The chain has TRBV12-3 or TRBV12-4 and TRBJ2-2; D is uncertain. Trimming stripped 11 bases from V and 3 bases from J, with 10 bases between. The CDR3 runs 12 residues. CDR3 region: CAARGDTGELFF. In DNA form, the CDR3 reads TGTGCCGCCCGCGGCGACACCGGGGAGCTGTTTTTT.

The V gene is TRBV3-1, the J gene TRBJ2-7; D perhaps matches TRBD2 (7 bases). CDR3 length: 16 residues. Germline values: CDR1 LGHDT, CDR2 YNNKEL (reference sequence). V was clipped by 3 bases and J by 3 bases, with 18 bases between them. CDR3 amino acids: CASSHPGRGRLYEQYF. CDR3 in DNA: TGTGCCAGCAGCCACCCTGGGCGGGGGCGCCTCTACGAGCAGTACTTC.